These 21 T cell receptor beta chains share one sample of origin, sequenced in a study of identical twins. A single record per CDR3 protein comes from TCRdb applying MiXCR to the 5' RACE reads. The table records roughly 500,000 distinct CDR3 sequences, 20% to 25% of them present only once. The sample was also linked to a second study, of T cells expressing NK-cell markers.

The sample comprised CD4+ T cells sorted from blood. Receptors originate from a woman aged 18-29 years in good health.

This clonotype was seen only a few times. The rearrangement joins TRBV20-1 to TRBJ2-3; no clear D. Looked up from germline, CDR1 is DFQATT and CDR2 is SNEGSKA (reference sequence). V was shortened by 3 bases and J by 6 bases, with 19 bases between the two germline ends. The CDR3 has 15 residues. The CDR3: CSASAANLNADTQYF. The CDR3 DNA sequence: TGCAGTGCTAGCGCAGCAAATCTTAACGCGGATACGCAGTATTTT.

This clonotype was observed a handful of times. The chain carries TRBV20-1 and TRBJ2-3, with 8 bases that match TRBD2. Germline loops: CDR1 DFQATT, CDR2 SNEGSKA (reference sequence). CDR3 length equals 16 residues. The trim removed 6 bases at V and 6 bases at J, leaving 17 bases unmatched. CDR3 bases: TGCAGTGCCCTAAAGCCTAGCGGGCTTTGGCGGGATACGCAGTATTTT. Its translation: CSALKPSGLWRDTQYF.

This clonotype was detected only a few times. The CDR3 sequence: CASSRGTSGGYEQYF. CDR3 sequence (DNA): TGTGCCAGCAGTAGGGGGACTAGCGGGGGCTACGAGCAGTACTTC. The chain links TRBV6-6 to TRBJ2-7; 14 nucleotides line up with TRBD2. The germline V gene encodes CDR1 MNHNY and CDR2 SVGAGI (reference sequence). The CDR3 has 15 residues. V gave up 5 bases and J gave up 3 bases; unmatched junction bases: 3.

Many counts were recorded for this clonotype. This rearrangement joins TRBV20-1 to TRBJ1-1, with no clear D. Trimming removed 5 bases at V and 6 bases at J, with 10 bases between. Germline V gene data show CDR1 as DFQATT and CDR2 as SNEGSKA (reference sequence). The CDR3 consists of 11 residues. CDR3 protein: CSAGKVAEAFF. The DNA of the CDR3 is TGCAGTGCTGGGAAGGTTGCTGAAGCTTTCTTT.

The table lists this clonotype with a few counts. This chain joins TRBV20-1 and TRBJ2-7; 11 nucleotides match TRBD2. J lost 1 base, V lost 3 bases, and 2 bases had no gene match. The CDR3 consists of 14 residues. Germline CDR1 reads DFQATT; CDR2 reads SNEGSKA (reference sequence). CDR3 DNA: TGCAGTGCTAGGGGACTAGCGGTATCCTACGAGCAGTACTTC. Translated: CSARGLAVSYEQYF.

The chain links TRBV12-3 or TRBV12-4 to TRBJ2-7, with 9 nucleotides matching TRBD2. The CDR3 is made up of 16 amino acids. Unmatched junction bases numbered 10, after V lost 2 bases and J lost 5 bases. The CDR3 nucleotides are TGTGCCAGCAGTTTATTTGCGGGAGGGCTCTCAAACGAGCAGTACTTC. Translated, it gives CASSLFAGGLSNEQYF.

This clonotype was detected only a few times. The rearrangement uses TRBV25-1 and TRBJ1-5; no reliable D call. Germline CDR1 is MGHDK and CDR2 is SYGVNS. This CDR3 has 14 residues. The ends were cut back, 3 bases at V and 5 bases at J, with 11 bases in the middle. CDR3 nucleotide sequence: TGTGCCAGCAGTGAGTCCAGTGGCGATCAGCCCCAGCATTTT. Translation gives CASSESSGDQPQHF. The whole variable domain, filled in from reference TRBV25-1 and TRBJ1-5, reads EADIYQTPRYLVIGTGKKITLECSQTMGHDKMYWYQQDPGMELHLIHYSYGVNSTEKGDLSSESTVSRIRTEHFPLTLESARPSHTSQYLCASSESSGDQPQHFGDGTRLSIL.

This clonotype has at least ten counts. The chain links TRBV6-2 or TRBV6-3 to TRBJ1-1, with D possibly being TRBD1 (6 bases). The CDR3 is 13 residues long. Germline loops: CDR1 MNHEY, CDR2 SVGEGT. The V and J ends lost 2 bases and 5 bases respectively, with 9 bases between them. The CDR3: CASSYTGRTEAFF. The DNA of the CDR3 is TGTGCCAGCAGTTACACAGGGAGGACTGAAGCTTTCTTT.

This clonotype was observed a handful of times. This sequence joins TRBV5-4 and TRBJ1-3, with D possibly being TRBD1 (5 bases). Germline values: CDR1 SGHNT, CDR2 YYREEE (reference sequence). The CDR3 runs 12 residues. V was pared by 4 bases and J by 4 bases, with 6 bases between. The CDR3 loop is CASSRDGNTIYF. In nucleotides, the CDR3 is TGTGCCAGCAGCCGGGACGGAAACACCATATATTTT.

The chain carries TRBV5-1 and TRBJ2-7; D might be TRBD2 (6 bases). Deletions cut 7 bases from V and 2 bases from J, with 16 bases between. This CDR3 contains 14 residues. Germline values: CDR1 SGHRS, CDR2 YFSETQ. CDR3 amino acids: CASRIAVDPYEQYF. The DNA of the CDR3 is TGCGCCAGCCGGATAGCGGTGGACCCCTACGAGCAGTACTTC.

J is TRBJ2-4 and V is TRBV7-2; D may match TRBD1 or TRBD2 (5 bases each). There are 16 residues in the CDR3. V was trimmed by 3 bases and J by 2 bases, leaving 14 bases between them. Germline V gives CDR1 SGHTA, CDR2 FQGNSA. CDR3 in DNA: TGTGCCAGCAGCTTCGGGTGGGGGTCGACCAAAAACATTCAGTACTTC. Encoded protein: CASSFGWGSTKNIQYF.

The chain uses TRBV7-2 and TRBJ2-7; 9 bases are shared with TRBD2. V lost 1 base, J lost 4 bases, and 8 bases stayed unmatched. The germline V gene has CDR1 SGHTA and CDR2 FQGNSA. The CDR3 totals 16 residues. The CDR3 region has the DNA TGTGCCAGCAGCTTAGGGGCTAGCGGGGAAGGGTACGAGCAGTACTTC. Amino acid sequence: CASSLGASGEGYEQYF.

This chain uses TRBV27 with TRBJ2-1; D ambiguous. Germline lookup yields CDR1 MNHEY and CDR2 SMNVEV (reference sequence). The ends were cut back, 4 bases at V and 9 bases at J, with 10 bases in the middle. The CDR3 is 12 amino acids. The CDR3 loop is CASSSRSVEQFF. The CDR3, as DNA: TGTGCCAGCAGTTCTCGGAGCGTTGAGCAGTTCTTC.

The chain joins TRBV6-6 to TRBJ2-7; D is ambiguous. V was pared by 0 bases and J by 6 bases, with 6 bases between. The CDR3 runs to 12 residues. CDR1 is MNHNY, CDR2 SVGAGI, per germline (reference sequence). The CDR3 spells CASSYSLGEQYF. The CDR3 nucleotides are TGTGCCAGCAGTTACTCGTTGGGCGAGCAGTACTTC.

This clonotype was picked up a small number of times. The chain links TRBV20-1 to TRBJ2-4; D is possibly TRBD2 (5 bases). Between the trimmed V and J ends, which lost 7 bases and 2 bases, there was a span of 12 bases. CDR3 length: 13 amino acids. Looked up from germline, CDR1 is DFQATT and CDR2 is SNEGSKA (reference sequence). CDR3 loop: CSVARGSKNIQYF. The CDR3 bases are TGCAGTGTGGCTAGAGGGTCCAAAAACATTCAGTACTTC.

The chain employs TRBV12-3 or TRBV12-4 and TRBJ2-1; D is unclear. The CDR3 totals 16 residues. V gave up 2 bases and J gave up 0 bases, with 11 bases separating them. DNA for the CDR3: TGTGCCAGCAGTTTATGGGCCCAGGTCTCCTACAATGAGCAGTTCTTC. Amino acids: CASSLWAQVSYNEQFF.

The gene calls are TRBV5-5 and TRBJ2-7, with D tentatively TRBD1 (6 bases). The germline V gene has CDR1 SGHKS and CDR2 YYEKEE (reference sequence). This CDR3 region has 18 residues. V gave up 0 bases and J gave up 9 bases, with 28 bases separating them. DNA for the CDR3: TGTGCCAGCAGCTTGGCTCAAAGCACCGGGACACTCAGTAGTGGGCAGTACTTC. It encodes CASSLAQSTGTLSSGQYF. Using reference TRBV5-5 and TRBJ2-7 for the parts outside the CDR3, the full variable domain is DAGVTQSPTHLIKTRGQQVTLRCSPISGHKSVSWYQQVLGQGPQFIFQYYEKEERGRGNFPDRFSARQFPNYSSELNVNALLLGDSALYLCASSLAQSTGTLSSGQYFGPGTRLTVT.

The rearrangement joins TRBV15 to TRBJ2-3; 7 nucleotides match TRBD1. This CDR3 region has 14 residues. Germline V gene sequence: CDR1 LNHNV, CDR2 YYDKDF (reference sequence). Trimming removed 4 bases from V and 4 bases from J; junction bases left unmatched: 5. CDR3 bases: TGTGCCACCAGCATAGCGAGGGGGCCAGATACGCAGTATTTT. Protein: CATSIARGPDTQYF.

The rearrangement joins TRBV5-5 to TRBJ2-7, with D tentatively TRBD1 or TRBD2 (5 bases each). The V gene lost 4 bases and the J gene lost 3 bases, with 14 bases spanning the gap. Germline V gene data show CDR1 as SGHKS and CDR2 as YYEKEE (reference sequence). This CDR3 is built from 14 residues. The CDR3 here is CASSGPGRRYEQYF. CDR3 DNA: TGTGCCAGCAGCGGACCGGGACGGCGCTACGAGCAGTACTTC. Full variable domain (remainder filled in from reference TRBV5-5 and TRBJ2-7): DAGVTQSPTHLIKTRGQQVTLRCSPISGHKSVSWYQQVLGQGPQFIFQYYEKEERGRGNFPDRFSARQFPNYSSELNVNALLLGDSALYLCASSGPGRRYEQYFGPGTRLTVT.

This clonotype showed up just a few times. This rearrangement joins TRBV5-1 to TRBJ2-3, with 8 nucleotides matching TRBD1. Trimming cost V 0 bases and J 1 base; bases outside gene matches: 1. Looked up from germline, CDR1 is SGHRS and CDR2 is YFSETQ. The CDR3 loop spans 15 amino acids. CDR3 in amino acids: CASSLGQGRTDTQYF. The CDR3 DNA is TGCGCCAGCAGCTTGGGACAGGGGCGCACAGATACGCAGTATTTT.

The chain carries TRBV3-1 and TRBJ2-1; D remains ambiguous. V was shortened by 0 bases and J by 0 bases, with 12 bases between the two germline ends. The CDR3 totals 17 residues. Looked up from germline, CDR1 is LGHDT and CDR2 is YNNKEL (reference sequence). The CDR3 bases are TGTGCCAGCAGCCAAGATATTGGCGCCTACTCCTACAATGAGCAGTTCTTC. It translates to CASSQDIGAYSYNEQFF.